Listed here is a single TCR beta chain. Trimming shortened V by 4 bases and J by 1 base, and 13 bases separated the two germline ends. Per the germline V gene, CDR1 is SQVTM and CDR2 is ANQGSEA. The CDR3 has 14 amino acids. Authors' analysis steps: Estimates of nucleated cell counts were drawn from the amplification of reference gene primers. The assay was immunoSEQ multiplex PCR, and TCRdb's table has in-frame clones only and misses some. That table furnishes V, J and clone size, whereas the DNA furnished D and trimming. The table records around 280,000 clones, around 87% of them present only once. The data belong to a study of blood T cell repertoires in COVID-19. At the level of the study: Acute-phase and convalescent COVID-19 samples originated in the United States, Italy and Spain. PBMCs, B-cell-depleted T cells, or T cells were the source of the cDNA or gDNA that made up the material.

The receptor was derived from a woman under 40 who had recovered from COVID-19. The V gene is TRBV29-1, the J gene TRBJ1-1, with no clear D. What was sequenced was peripheral blood. This CDR3 reads CSVVNSFANTEAFF. The CDR3 DNA reads TGCAGCGTTGTCAACTCTTTCGCGAACACTGAAGCTTTCTTT.